This TCR beta chain was captured in a study of metastatic and nonmetastatic thyroid tumors. Every patient underwent thyroid surgery untreated. TCRdb recomputed clones from the PCR reads via MiXCR. The top ten clones hold around 9.6% of a sample with more than 40,000 clones, around 28% of them seen once. CDR1 and CDR2 from the germline V gene are DFQATT and SNEGSKA (reference sequence). The CDR3 covers 15 residues. The V gene lost 4 bases and the J gene lost 4 bases, with 17 bases spanning the gap. The sequence came from a male donor with papillary thyroid cancer or a benign thyroid nodule (not recorded which). Some clones in this sample may be carry-over from other donors' samples. V is TRBV20-1 and J is TRBJ2-1, with D tentatively TRBD1 (6 bases). Sequences were obtained from blood. The CDR3 reads CSATQNRVYYNEQFF. CDR3 in DNA: TGCAGTGCTACTCAGAACAGGGTCTATTACAATGAGCAGTTCTTC.